Only a few counts were recorded for the clone carrying this TCR beta chain. The sample comes from a study of CD8 T cells in ankylosing spondylitis. This CDR3 contains 15 residues. CDR1 DFQATT and CDR2 SNEGSKA come from the germline V gene (reference sequence). The V end was cut by 6 bases, the J end by 8 bases, with 23 bases between. TCRdb ran MiXCR on the 5' RACE reads and lists one entry per CDR3 protein. The profile shows fewer than 400,000 distinct CDR3 sequences, roughly 14% of them singletons. The chain recombines TRBV20-1 with TRBJ2-1; TRBD2 is a possible D gene (6 bases). The TCR was taken from a male donor with ankylosing spondylitis or in good health (not recorded which). What was sequenced was blood, either unsorted or a sorted T cell fraction (not recorded which). CDR3 residues: CSAGPGLKAKYEQFF. As DNA, the CDR3 is TGCAGTGCCGGACCGGGACTCAAAGCCAAGTATGAGCAGTTCTTC.